This entry lists 13 T cell receptor beta chains sequenced from one sample in a study of control samples from healthy donors and cancer patients. Using immunoSEQ multiplex PCR, the repertoire was profiled, and TCRdb retains in-frame clones only, with some absent. The sample carries 80,000 to 85,000 clones, around nine tenths recorded once. Sequenced input: blood. The receptors here all came from a woman in her 50s in good health.

In DNA form, the CDR3 reads TGCGCCAGCAGCCTAGCCCCGGGACTAGCGGGGGTGACAGATACGCAGTATTTT. Its translation: CASSLAPGLAGVTDTQYF. The gene calls are TRBV5-1 and TRBJ2-3, with 14 bases matching TRBD2. V lost 4 bases, J lost 3 bases, and 10 bases stayed unmatched. CDR1 and CDR2 from the germline V gene are SGHRS and YFSETQ. The CDR3 is made up of 18 amino acids. The complete variable domain, with remaining parts taken from reference TRBV5-1 and TRBJ2-3, reads KAGVTQTPRYLIKTRGQQVTLSCSPISGHRSVSWYQQTPGQGLQFLFEYFSETQRNKGNFPGRFSGRQFSNSRSEMNVSTLELGDSALYLCASSLAPGLAGVTDTQYFGPGTRLTVL.

The chain has TRBV5-1 and TRBJ1-1; 7 bases line up with TRBD1. CDR1 and CDR2 (germline): SGHRS, YFSETQ. Trimming removed 9 bases from V and 2 bases from J; junction bases left unmatched: 10. This CDR3 contains 14 residues. CDR3 in amino acids: CATTLGTANTEAFF. For the CDR3, the DNA is TGCGCCACGACCCTAGGGACAGCCAACACTGAAGCTTTCTTT.

The rearrangement links TRBV9 to TRBJ2-3; TRBD2 agrees at 8 bases. The CDR3 runs 16 residues. V gave up 0 bases and J gave up 2 bases; unmatched junction bases: 5. CDR1 and CDR2 from the germline V gene are SGDLS and YYNGEE. This chain's CDR3 is CASSVATGGVTDTQYF. In nucleotides, the CDR3 is TGTGCCAGCAGCGTAGCTACGGGGGGGGTCACAGATACGCAGTATTTT.

In its sample, this clone was seen once. This chain uses TRBV12-3 or TRBV12-4 with TRBJ2-7; 7 nucleotides agree with TRBD1. The CDR3 loop spans 13 amino acids. Trimming at V came to 6 bases and at J to 4 bases, leaving 6 bases not matched to a gene. The CDR3 nucleotides read TGTGCCAGCAGCCCAGGGACAGAATACGAGCAGTACTTC. Its protein is CASSPGTEYEQYF.

The rearrangement joins TRBV11-2 to TRBJ2-3, with 8 bases aligning to TRBD2. Germline loops: CDR1 SGHAT, CDR2 FQNNGV. V gave up 4 bases and J gave up 14 bases; unmatched junction bases: 5. This CDR3 is built from 11 residues. CDR3 DNA: TGTGCCAGCAGCTCAAGAGCGGGGGTGTATTTT. This sequence encodes CASSSRAGVYF.

This rearrangement joins TRBV7-9 to TRBJ2-3, with TRBD2 matching over 8 bases. With V trimmed by 5 bases and J by 2 bases, 6 bases remained unmatched. CDR1 SEHNR and CDR2 FQNEAQ come from the germline V gene (reference sequence). The CDR3 runs 15 residues. The CDR3 DNA sequence: TGTGCCAGCAGCGTAAGCGGGGGATACACAGATACGCAGTATTTT. Protein: CASSVSGGYTDTQYF.

The chain has TRBV6-5 and TRBJ1-2; D gene unclear. With 6 bases removed from V and 4 bases from J, the gap between germline ends came to 12 bases. Germline V lookup: CDR1 MNHEY, CDR2 SVGAGI. This CDR3 contains 13 residues. The CDR3 nucleotides are TGTGCCAGCAGGAGAGACGGTACCTATGGCTACACCTTC. It is translated as CASRRDGTYGYTF.

The V gene is TRBV3-1 (or the pseudogene TRBV3-2), the J gene TRBJ2-7; either TRBD1 or TRBD2 may fit D (6 bases each). Looked up from germline, CDR1 is LGHDT and CDR2 is YNNKEL (reference sequence). V was trimmed by 5 bases and J by 6 bases, leaving 14 bases between them. The CDR3 totals 13 residues. The CDR3, as DNA: TGTGCCAGCAGCACCTCAAAGGGGGGCGAGCAGTACTTC. Residues: CASSTSKGGEQYF.

The chain has TRBV6-2 or TRBV6-3 and TRBJ1-2; D may be TRBD1 (6 bases). The V end was cut by 2 bases, the J end by 6 bases, with 10 bases between. Germline assignment: CDR1 MNHEY and CDR2 SVGEGT. This CDR3 contains 13 residues. The CDR3 protein is CASSYTGIHGYTF. Written as DNA, the CDR3 is TGTGCCAGCAGTTACACAGGGATTCATGGCTACACCTTC.

The chain is built from TRBV5-6 and TRBJ1-2; no reliable D call. Looked up from germline, CDR1 is SGHDT and CDR2 is YYEEEE. There are 13 residues in the CDR3. V dropped 3 bases and J dropped 7 bases, with 13 bases sitting between them. The CDR3 DNA reads as TGTGCCAGCAGCTCTATGTTTCATAGTGGCTACACCTTC. Translation gives CASSSMFHSGYTF.

The V call is TRBV10-3, the J call TRBJ1-2; D unclear. CDR1 ENHRY and CDR2 SYGVKD come from the germline V gene. The CDR3 covers 14 residues. V was shortened by 0 bases and J by 0 bases, with 5 bases between the two germline ends. CDR3 nucleotide sequence: TGTGCCATCAGTGAGTCGGGAACTAACTATGGCTACACCTTC. Translation gives CAISESGTNYGYTF.

The chain links TRBV29-1 to TRBJ2-2; tentative D call: TRBD1 (6 bases). The CDR3 covers 14 residues. Germline V gene sequence: CDR1 SQVTM, CDR2 ANQGSEA. The V end was cut by 1 base, the J end by 7 bases, with 13 bases between. The CDR3, as DNA: TGCAGCGTTGAAGTTAGATCGGGACACGGGGAGCTGTTTTTT. This encodes CSVEVRSGHGELFF.

This clone has only one observation. The chain joins TRBV30 to TRBJ2-1; 10 nucleotides line up with TRBD2. Germline lookup yields CDR1 GTSNPN and CDR2 SVGIG (reference sequence). The CDR3 is made up of 16 amino acids. V was clipped by 2 bases and J by 4 bases; unmatched bases: 8. This chain's CDR3 is CAWSSPGLASYNEQFF. DNA for the CDR3: TGTGCCTGGAGTTCTCCGGGACTAGCGAGTTACAATGAGCAGTTCTTC.